Each of the 19 T cell receptor beta chains below was sequenced from the same sample in a study of cytomegalovirus exposure and HLA in healthy donors. Generated by immunoSEQ multiplex PCR, the TCRdb table keeps only in-frame clones and is missing some. In the table there are some 120,000 clones, 75% to 90% of which are singletons. The sequencing input was PBMCs. The receptors originated from a young woman in good health and CMV-seronegative.

The genes are TRBV9 and TRBJ2-2, with 7 bases fitting TRBD1. The CDR3 runs to 13 residues. Germline V gene sequence: CDR1 SGDLS, CDR2 YYNGEE. V shed 3 bases, J shed 11 bases, and the junction held 7 bases outside the gene matches. The CDR3 bases are TGTGCCAGCAGCGCTACAGGGGCCGATGAGCTGTTTTTT. Protein: CASSATGADELFF.

J is TRBJ2-7 and V is TRBV28, with 10 bases aligning to TRBD2. After removal of 3 bases from V and 3 bases from J, the junction contained 8 bases not matched to a gene. From germline, CDR1 is MDHEN and CDR2 SYDVKM. CDR3 length: 16 residues. The CDR3 DNA sequence: TGTGCCAGCAGTTTCCTCGCTAGCGGGAGTTACTACGAGCAGTACTTC. Its translation: CASSFLASGSYYEQYF.

The rearrangement uses TRBV7-6 and TRBJ1-1; the D gene is possibly TRBD1 (6 bases). Germline-derived CDR1 and CDR2 are SGHVS and FNYEAQ. This CDR3 has 15 residues. Trimming shortened V by 5 bases and J by 0 bases, and 13 bases separated the two germline ends. CDR3 DNA: TGTGCCAGCAGCAGGACAGAGACCTTGAACACTGAAGCTTTCTTT. Protein: CASSRTETLNTEAFF.

The rearrangement links TRBV11-2 to TRBJ2-1; TRBD1 matches at 8 bases. V shed 1 base and J 6 bases; nucleotides not matched to a gene: 11. Germline assignment: CDR1 SGHAT and CDR2 FQNNGV. This CDR3 has 17 residues. The CDR3 DNA is TGTGCCAGCAGCTTAGCCTCAGACAGGGGAGTATCCAATGAGCAGTTCTTC. It specifies CASSLASDRGVSNEQFF.

This clone appeared a few times. This sequence joins TRBV27 and TRBJ2-1; a weak D match, TRBD1 (6 bases). The CDR3 runs to 14 residues. Deletions cut 5 bases from V and 5 bases from J, with 13 bases between. Per the germline V gene, CDR1 is MNHEY and CDR2 is SMNVEV (reference sequence). DNA for the CDR3: TGTGCCAGCAGTCCGTATCAGGGGAACAATGAGCAGTTCTTC. It encodes CASSPYQGNNEQFF.

The chain carries TRBV6-5 and TRBJ2-7; 7 bases agree with TRBD2. V gave up 7 bases and J gave up 3 bases; unmatched junction bases: 9. The CDR3 extends over 14 amino acids. Germline CDR1 and CDR2: MNHEY and SVGAGI. CDR3: CASTPGGGVYEQYF. Here the CDR3 DNA reads TGTGCCAGCACCCCGGGAGGAGGGGTCTACGAGCAGTACTTC.

The chain joins TRBV28 to TRBJ2-7; 9 bases map to TRBD1. The CDR3 covers 14 residues. Germline V gives CDR1 MDHEN, CDR2 SYDVKM. V was clipped by 7 bases and J by 3 bases; unmatched bases: 7. As DNA, the CDR3 is TGTGCCAGCACCTCCGGGACAGGGATCTACGAGCAGTACTTC. Protein: CASTSGTGIYEQYF.

This chain uses TRBV4-1 with TRBJ2-5, with a weak D call TRBD2 (6 bases). Germline V lookup: CDR1 MGHRA, CDR2 YSYEKL. V dropped 1 base and J dropped 1 base, with 10 bases sitting between them. There are 15 residues in the CDR3. The CDR3 bases are TGCGCCAGCAGCCAAGGGAGGGGCTCCCAAGAGACCCAGTACTTC. This translates into CASSQGRGSQETQYF.

The table lists this clone with a count of one. The chain links TRBV28 to TRBJ2-5; the match to TRBD1 covers 9 bases. V lost 6 bases and J lost 4; bases outside the gene matches: 6. Germline CDR1 and CDR2: MDHEN and SYDVKM. CDR3 size: 14 residues. The CDR3 reads CASRDTGGVETQYF. The CDR3 coding sequence is TGTGCCAGCAGGGACACAGGGGGCGTAGAGACCCAGTACTTC.

The chain couples TRBV19 to TRBJ1-2, with TRBD1 as a possible D gene (5 bases). V was cut by 5 bases and J by 7 bases, with 14 bases left in between. The CDR3 runs 13 residues. Per germline, CDR1 LNHDA and CDR2 SQIVND (reference sequence). DNA for the CDR3: TGTGCCAGTAGTGCCACAGGAGCCGGTGGCTACACCTTC. This encodes CASSATGAGGYTF.

V usage is TRBV4-1 and J usage is TRBJ2-5; D gene uncertain. The CDR3 runs to 13 residues. The V and J ends lost 1 base and 5 bases respectively, with 8 bases between them. Germline CDR1 is MGHRA and CDR2 is YSYEKL. CDR3 region: CASSQAVRETQYF. The DNA for the CDR3 is TGCGCCAGCAGCCAAGCGGTCCGGGAGACCCAGTACTTC.

The chain is built from TRBV5-8 and TRBJ2-3, with 13 bases fitting TRBD2. Trimming removed 4 bases from V and 4 bases from J; junction bases left unmatched: 6. There are 16 residues in the CDR3. The germline V gene has CDR1 SGHTS and CDR2 YDEGEE. In nucleotides, the CDR3 is TGTGCCAGCAGCCTCGGACTAGCGGGAGCGTCAGATACGCAGTATTTT. Translating it yields CASSLGLAGASDTQYF.

The chain carries TRBV15 and TRBJ1-5; D is possibly TRBD1 (5 bases). V gave up 6 bases and J gave up 7 bases, with 10 bases separating them. In germline, CDR1 is LNHNV, CDR2 YYDKDF (reference sequence). This CDR3 region has 12 residues. This chain's CDR3 is CATRGDGQPQHF. The CDR3 coding sequence is TGTGCCACCAGAGGGGATGGACAGCCCCAGCATTTT.

The rearrangement links TRBV9 to TRBJ2-3, with TRBD1 matching over 8 bases. Trimming at V came to 1 base and at J to 3 bases, leaving 4 bases not matched to a gene. Germline V gene sequence: CDR1 SGDLS, CDR2 YYNGEE. The CDR3 sequence is 15 residues long. The CDR3 reads CASSVSGGWTDTQYF. In DNA form, the CDR3 reads TGTGCCAGCAGCGTATCAGGGGGCTGGACAGATACGCAGTATTTT.

This clone was seen once. This chain connects TRBV6-1 to TRBJ1-2; D is perhaps TRBD1 (5 bases). Per the germline V gene, CDR1 is MNHNS and CDR2 is SASEGT. The CDR3 extends over 12 amino acids. V lost 8 bases, J lost 3 bases, and 10 bases lay in between. CDR3 amino acids: CASGRGYYGYTF. For the CDR3, the DNA is TGTGCCAGCGGGCGGGGGTACTATGGCTACACCTTC.

This clone was picked up a small number of times. The chain recombines TRBV28 with TRBJ2-1; 11 bases match TRBD1. The CDR3 runs 13 residues. Per germline, CDR1 MDHEN and CDR2 SYDVKM. Trimming cost V 6 bases and J 9 bases; bases outside gene matches: 4. CDR3 region: CASSGQGASEQFF. CDR3 nucleotide sequence: TGTGCCAGCAGCGGACAGGGGGCGAGTGAGCAGTTCTTC. The full variable domain, completed using reference TRBV28 and TRBJ2-1, is DVKVTQSSRYLVKRTGEKVFLECVQDMDHENMFWYRQDPGLGLRLIYFSYDVKMKEKGDIPEGYSVSREKKERFSLILESASTNQTSMYLCASSGQGASEQFFGPGTRLTVL.

V usage is TRBV5-4 and J usage is TRBJ2-1; 13 bases line up with TRBD2. The V gene's germline CDR1 is SGHNT and CDR2 YYREEE (reference sequence). J was trimmed by 6 bases and V by 4 bases; bases with no gene match: 4. This CDR3 is 15 amino acids long. The CDR3 loop reads CASSIGLAGVNEQFF. DNA of the CDR3: TGTGCCAGCAGCATCGGACTAGCGGGAGTCAATGAGCAGTTCTTC.

The chain employs TRBV6-5 and TRBJ1-4, with 9 bases aligning to TRBD1. The ends lost 3 bases at V and 7 bases at J; junction bases unmatched: 9. The germline gives CDR1 MNHEY, CDR2 SVGAGI. The CDR3 is made up of 16 amino acids. The CDR3 DNA sequence: TGTGCCAGCAGTTATCAACAGGGGGCGATGGGTGAAAAACTGTTTTTT. It specifies CASSYQQGAMGEKLFF.

The chain links TRBV5-1 to TRBJ2-6; 9 bases line up with TRBD1. J was trimmed by 1 base and V by 5 bases; bases with no gene match: 4. This CDR3 contains 16 residues. Looked up from germline, CDR1 is SGHRS and CDR2 is YFSETQ. CDR3 DNA: TGCGCCAGCAGAGGGACAGGGTTATCTGGGGCCAACGTCCTGACTTTC. It specifies CASRGTGLSGANVLTF. Combining the CDR3 with reference TRBV5-1 and TRBJ2-6 gives the whole variable domain KAGVTQTPRYLIKTRGQQVTLSCSPISGHRSVSWYQQTPGQGLQFLFEYFSETQRNKGNFPGRFSGRQFSNSRSEMNVSTLELGDSALYLCASRGTGLSGANVLTFGAGSRLTVL.